The T cell receptor beta chain described here comes from a study of T cells in Graves' hyperthyroidism and ophthalmopathy. Study-level findings and limits: Most thyroid clonotypes expanded above 0.001 appeared in blood too. Stable hyperthyroidism was told apart from ophthalmopathy by a model built on 13 V-J features. Model-based prediction identified ophthalmopathy a median roughly 6.1 months prior to its onset.

The investigators amplified TCR beta CDR3 regions from RNA transcripts. HTBI primers were employed in a first-round RT-PCR of the TCR CDR3. TCRdb re-derived calls from the multiplex PCR reads in MiXCR, one entry per CDR3 protein. This table has about 480,000 distinct CDR3 sequences, around an eighth appearing once. As to this clonotype: Its antigen is not known.

Sequencing was carried out using blood. The sequence was collected from a woman aged 18-29 years with Graves' hyperthyroidism.

CDR3 residues: CASSLKGGGNTEAFF. The CDR3 nucleotides are TGTGCCAGCAGCTTAAAAGGCGGGGGAAACACTGAAGCTTTCTTT. The chain carries TRBV7-3 and TRBJ1-1; maybe TRBD1 (5 bases). Trimming stripped 1 base from V and 2 bases from J, with 11 bases between. CDR3 length: 15 residues. Germline CDR1 reads SGHTA; CDR2 reads FQGTGA.